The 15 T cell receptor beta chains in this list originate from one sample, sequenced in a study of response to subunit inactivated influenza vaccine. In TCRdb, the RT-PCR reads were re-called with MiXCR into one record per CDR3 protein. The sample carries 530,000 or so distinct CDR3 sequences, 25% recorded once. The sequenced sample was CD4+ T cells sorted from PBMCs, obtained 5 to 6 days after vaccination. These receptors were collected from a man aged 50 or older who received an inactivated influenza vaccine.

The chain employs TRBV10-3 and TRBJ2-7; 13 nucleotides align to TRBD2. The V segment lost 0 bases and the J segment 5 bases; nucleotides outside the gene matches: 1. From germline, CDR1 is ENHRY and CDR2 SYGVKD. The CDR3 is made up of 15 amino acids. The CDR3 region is CAISESGTSGNEQYF. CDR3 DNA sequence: TGTGCCATCAGTGAGTCTGGGACTAGCGGGAACGAGCAGTACTTC.

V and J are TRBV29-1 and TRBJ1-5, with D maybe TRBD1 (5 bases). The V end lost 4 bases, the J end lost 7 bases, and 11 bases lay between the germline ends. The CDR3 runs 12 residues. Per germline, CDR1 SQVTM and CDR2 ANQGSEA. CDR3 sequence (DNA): TGCAGCGTTGGAGGGGCCGGACAGCCCCAGCATTTT. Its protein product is CSVGGAGQPQHF.

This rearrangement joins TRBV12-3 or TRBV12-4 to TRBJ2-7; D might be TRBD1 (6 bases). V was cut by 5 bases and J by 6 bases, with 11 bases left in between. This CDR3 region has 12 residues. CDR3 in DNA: TGTGCCAGCAGTCCTCCAGGGGTCGAGCAGTACTTC. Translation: CASSPPGVEQYF.

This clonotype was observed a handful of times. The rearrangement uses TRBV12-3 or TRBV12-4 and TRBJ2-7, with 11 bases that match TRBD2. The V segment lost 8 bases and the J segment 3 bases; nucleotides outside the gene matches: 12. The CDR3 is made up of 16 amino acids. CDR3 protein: CASGLQGLAGLYEQYF. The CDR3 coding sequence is TGTGCCAGCGGTCTCCAAGGACTAGCGGGCCTCTACGAGCAGTACTTC.

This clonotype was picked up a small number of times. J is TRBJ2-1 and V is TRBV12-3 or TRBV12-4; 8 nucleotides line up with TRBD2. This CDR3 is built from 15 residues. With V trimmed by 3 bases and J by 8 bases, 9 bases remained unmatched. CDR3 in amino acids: CASSFHLASGYEQFF. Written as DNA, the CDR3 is TGTGCCAGCAGTTTTCACCTCGCTAGCGGGTATGAGCAGTTCTTC.

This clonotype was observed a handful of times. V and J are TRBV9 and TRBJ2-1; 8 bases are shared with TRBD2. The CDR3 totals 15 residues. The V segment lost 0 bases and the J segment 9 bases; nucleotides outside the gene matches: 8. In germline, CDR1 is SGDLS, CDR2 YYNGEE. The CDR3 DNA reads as TGTGCCAGCAGCGTAGCGGGGGGGGTGCCGGGTGAGCAGTTCTTC. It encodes CASSVAGGVPGEQFF.

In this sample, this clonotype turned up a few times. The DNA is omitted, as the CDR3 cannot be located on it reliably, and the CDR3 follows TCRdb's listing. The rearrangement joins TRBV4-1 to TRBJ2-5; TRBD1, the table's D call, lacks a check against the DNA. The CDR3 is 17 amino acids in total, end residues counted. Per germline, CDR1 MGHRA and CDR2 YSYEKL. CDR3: CASSQYFGGAVGETQYF.

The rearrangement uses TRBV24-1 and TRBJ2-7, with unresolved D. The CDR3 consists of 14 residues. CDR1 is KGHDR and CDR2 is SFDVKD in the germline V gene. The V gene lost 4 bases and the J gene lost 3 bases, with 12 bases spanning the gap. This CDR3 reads CATSDDPLLYEQYF. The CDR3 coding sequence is TGTGCCACCAGTGACGATCCACTACTCTACGAGCAGTACTTC.

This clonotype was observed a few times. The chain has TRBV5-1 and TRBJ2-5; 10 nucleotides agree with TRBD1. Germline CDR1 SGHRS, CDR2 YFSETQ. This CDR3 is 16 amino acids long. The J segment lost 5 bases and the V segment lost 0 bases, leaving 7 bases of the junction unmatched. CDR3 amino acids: CASSLGTTGGRETQYF. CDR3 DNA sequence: TGCGCCAGCAGCTTGGGGACGACAGGGGGCAGGGAGACCCAGTACTTC.

CDR3 amino acids: CAISDPGQAYEQYF. As DNA, the CDR3 is TGTGCCATCAGTGACCCGGGACAAGCCTACGAGCAGTACTTC. The rearrangement links TRBV10-3 to TRBJ2-7, with D possibly matching TRBD1 (6 bases). The CDR3 is 14 residues long. In germline, CDR1 is ENHRY, CDR2 SYGVKD. The V end lost 3 bases, the J end lost 2 bases, and 11 bases lay between the germline ends.

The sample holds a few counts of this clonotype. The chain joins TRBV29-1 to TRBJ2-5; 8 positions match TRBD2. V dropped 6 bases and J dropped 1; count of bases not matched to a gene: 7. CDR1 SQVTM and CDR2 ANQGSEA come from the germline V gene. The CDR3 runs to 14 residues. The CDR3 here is CSVTRGGGQETQYF. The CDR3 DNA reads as TGCAGCGTGACCCGGGGGGGAGGCCAAGAGACCCAGTACTTC.

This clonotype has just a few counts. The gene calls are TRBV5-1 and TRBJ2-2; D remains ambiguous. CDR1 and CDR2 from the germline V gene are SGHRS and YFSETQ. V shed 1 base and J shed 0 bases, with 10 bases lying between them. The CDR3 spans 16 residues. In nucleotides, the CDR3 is TGCGCCAGCAGCTTGTACGCGGCTACGAACACCGGGGAGCTGTTTTTT. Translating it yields CASSLYAATNTGELFF.

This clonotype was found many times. The CDR3 protein is CATSDIRGTGELFF. The CDR3 DNA follows: TGTGCCACCAGTGACATCAGGGGCACCGGGGAGCTGTTTTTT. The chain links TRBV24-1 to TRBJ2-2; maybe TRBD1 (6 bases). Germline V lookup: CDR1 KGHDR, CDR2 SFDVKD. This CDR3 spans 14 amino acids. V lost 4 bases to trimming and J lost 4 bases, with 9 bases between them.

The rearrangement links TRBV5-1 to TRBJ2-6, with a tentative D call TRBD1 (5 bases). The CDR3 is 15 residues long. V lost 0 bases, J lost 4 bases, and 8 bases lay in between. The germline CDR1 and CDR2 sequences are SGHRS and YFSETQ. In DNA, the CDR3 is TGCGCCAGCAGCTTGGTAGGGGAAGGGGCCAACGTCCTGACTTTC. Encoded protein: CASSLVGEGANVLTF.

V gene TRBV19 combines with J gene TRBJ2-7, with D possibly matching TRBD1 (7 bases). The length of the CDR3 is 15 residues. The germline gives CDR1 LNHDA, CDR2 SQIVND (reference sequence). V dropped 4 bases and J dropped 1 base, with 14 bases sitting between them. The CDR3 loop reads CASSTTGRGSYEQYF. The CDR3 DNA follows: TGTGCCAGTAGTACGACAGGGCGGGGATCCTACGAGCAGTACTTC. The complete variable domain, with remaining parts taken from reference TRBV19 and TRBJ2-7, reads DGGITQSPKYLFRKEGQNVTLSCEQNLNHDAMYWYRQDPGQGLRLIYYSQIVNDFQKGDIAEGYSVSREKKESFPLTVTSAQKNPTAFYLCASSTTGRGSYEQYFGPGTRLTVT.